This T cell receptor beta chain was identified during a study of blood T cells in healthy people across ages. Study-wide findings and caveats: Aged donors had fewer naive CD4+ cells and lower diversity than long-lived donors.

Germline V gene data show CDR1 as SGHTA and CDR2 as FQGNSA. This CDR3 region has 16 residues. Primed by a sample-barcoded 5' primer and a J-beta primer mix, a second PCR proceeded for roughly 7 to 12 cycles. Every cDNA was tagged by a template-switch adaptor with 12 random nucleotides. At least 2.5 million CDR3-containing paired-end reads were obtained per sample. TCRdb re-derived calls from the 5' RACE reads in MiXCR, one entry per CDR3 protein. The sample carries 1.5 million to 1.8 million distinct CDR3 sequences, under 55% recorded once. On this clonotype: Its matching antigen is unknown.

Each sample yielded at least 5 micrograms of PBMC total RNA. The clonotype originates from a woman under 30 in good health. This chain links TRBV7-2 with TRBJ2-4; either TRBD1 or TRBD2 may fit D (6 bases each). The J call may be mistaken, given a closer DNA end match to TRBJ2-7. The specimen was blood. Here the CDR3 reads CASSLEGVAVAYEQYF. As DNA, the CDR3 is TGTGCCAGCAGCTTAGAGGGGGTAGCGGTGGCCTACGAGCAGTACTTC.